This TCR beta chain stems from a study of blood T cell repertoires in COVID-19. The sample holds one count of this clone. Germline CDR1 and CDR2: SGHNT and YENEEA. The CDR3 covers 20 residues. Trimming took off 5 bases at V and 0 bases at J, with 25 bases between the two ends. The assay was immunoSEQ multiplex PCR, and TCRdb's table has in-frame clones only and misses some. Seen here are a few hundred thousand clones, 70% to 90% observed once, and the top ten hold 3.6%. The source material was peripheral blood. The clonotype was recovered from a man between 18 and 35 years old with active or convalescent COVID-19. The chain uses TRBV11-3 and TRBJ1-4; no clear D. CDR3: CASSPPRRPNLYATNEKLFF. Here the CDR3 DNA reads TGTGCCAGCAGCCCGCCACGGCGGCCCAACCTATACGCAACTAATGAAAAACTGTTTTTT.